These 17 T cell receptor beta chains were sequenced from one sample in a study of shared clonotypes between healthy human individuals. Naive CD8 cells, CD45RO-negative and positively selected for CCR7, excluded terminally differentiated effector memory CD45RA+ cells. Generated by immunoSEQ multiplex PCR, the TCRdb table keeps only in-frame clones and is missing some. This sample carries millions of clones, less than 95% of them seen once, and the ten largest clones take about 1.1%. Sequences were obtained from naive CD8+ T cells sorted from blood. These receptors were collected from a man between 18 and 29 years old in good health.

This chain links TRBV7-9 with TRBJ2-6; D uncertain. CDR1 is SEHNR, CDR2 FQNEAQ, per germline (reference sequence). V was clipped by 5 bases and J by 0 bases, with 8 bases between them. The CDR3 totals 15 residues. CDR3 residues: CASSLPGSGANVLTF. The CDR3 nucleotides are TGTGCCAGCAGCCTCCCTGGCTCTGGGGCCAACGTCCTGACTTTC.

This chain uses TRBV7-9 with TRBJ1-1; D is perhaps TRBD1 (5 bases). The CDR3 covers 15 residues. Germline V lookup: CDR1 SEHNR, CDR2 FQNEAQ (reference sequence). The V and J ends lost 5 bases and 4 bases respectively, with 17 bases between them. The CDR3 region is CASSLVGRLTTEAFF. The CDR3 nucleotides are TGTGCCAGCAGCCTAGTGGGACGGCTCACCACTGAAGCTTTCTTT.

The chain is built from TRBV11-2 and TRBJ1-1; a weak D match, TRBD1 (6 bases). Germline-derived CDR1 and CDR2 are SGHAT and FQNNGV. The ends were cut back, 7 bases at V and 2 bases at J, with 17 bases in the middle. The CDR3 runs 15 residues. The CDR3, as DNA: TGTGCCAGCACCCGTGACAGGTTCCCAAACACTGAAGCTTTCTTT. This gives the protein CASTRDRFPNTEAFF.

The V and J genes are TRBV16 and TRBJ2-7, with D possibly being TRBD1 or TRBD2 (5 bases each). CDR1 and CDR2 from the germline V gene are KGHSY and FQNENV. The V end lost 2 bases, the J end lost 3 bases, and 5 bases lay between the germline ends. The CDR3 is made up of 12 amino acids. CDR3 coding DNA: TGTGCCAGCAGCCAAGGGGGCTACGAGCAGTACTTC. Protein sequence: CASSQGGYEQYF.

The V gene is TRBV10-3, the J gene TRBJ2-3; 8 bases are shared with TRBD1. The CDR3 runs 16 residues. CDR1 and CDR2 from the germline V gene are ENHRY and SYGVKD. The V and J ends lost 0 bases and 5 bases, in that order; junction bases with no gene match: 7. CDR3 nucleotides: TGTGCCATCAGTGAGTCGTCAGGGGGCGAGGTAGATACGCAGTATTTT. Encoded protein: CAISESSGGEVDTQYF.

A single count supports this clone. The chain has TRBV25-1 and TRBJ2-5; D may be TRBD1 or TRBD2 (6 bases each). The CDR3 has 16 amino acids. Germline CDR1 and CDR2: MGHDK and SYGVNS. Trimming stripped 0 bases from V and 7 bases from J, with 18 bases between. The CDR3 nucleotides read TGTGCCAGCAGTGAATACGGAGGGGGGAACCTAGGGACCCAGTACTTC. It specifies CASSEYGGGNLGTQYF.

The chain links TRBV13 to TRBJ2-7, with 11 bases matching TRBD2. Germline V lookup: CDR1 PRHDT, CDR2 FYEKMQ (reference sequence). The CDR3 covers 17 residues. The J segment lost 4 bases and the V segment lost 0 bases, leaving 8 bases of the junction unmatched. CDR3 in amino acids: CASSLGGYGTSGYEQYF. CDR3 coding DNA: TGTGCCAGCAGCTTAGGCGGCTATGGGACTAGCGGTTACGAGCAGTACTTC.

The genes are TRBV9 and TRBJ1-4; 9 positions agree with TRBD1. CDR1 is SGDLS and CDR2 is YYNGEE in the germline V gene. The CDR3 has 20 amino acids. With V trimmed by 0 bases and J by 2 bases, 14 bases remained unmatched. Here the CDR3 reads CASSVDSTKDRGWTNEKLFF. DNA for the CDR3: TGTGCCAGCAGCGTAGATTCCACTAAGGACAGGGGATGGACTAATGAAAAACTGTTTTTT.

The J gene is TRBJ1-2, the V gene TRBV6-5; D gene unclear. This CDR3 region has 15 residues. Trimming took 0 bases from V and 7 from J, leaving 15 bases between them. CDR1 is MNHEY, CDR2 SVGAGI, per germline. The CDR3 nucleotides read TGTGCCAGCAGTTACTCGAGGCAGGCTGTAAGTGGCTACACCTTC. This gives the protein CASSYSRQAVSGYTF.

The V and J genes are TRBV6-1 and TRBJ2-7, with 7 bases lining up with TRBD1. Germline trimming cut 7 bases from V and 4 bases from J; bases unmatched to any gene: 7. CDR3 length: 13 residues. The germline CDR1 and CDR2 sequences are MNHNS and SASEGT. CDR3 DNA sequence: TGTGCCAGCAATAACAGGGGCCGGTACGAGCAGTACTTC. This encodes CASNNRGRYEQYF.

The CDR3 is CASSYRAGGHYGYTF. CDR3 bases: TGTGCCAGCAGTTATCGCGCAGGTGGACACTATGGCTACACCTTC. The chain uses TRBV6-5 and TRBJ1-2, with D uncertain. This CDR3 is 15 amino acids long. V was cut by 3 bases and J by 3 bases, with 14 bases left in between. Germline V gives CDR1 MNHEY, CDR2 SVGAGI.

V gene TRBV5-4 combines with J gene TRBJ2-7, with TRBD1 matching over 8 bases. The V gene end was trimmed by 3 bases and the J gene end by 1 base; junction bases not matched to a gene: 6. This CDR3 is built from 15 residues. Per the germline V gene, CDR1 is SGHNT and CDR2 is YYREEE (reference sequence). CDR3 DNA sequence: TGTGCCAGCAGCTACGGACAGGGCCAGTCCTACGAGCAGTACTTC. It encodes CASSYGQGQSYEQYF.

The CDR3 region has the DNA TGTGCCAGCAGTTTGGTCGGGATGTACACTGAAGCTTTCTTT. It is translated as CASSLVGMYTEAFF. V and J are TRBV27 and TRBJ1-1; D call uncertain. The CDR3 extends over 14 amino acids. The V end lost 3 bases, the J end lost 3 bases, and 11 bases lay between the germline ends. Germline values: CDR1 MNHEY, CDR2 SMNVEV (reference sequence).

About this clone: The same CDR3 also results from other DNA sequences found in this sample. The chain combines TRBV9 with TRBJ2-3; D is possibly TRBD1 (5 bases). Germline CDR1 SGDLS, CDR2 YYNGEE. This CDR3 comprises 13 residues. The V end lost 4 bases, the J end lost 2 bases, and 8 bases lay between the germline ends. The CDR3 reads CASSPGSTDTQYF. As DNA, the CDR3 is TGTGCCAGCAGCCCAGGGTCCACAGATACGCAGTATTTT.

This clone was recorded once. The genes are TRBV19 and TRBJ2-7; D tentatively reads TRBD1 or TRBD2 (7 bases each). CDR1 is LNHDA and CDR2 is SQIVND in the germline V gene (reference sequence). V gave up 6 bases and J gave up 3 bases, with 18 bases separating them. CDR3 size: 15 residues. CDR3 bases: TGTGCCAGTAGGGTAAGAAGCGGGACAGACTACGAGCAGTACTTC. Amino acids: CASRVRSGTDYEQYF.

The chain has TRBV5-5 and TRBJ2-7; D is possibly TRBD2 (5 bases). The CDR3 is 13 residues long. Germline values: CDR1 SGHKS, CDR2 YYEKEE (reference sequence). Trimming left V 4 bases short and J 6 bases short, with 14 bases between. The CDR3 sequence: CASSEGRGGEQYF. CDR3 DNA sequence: TGTGCCAGCAGCGAGGGCCGGGGTGGCGAGCAGTACTTC. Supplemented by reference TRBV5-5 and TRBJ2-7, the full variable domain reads DAGVTQSPTHLIKTRGQQVTLRCSPISGHKSVSWYQQVLGQGPQFIFQYYEKEERGRGNFPDRFSARQFPNYSSELNVNALLLGDSALYLCASSEGRGGEQYFGPGTRLTVT.

The CDR3 region is CASSQDPGQGDEQFF. DNA for the CDR3: TGCGCCAGCAGCCAAGATCCGGGACAGGGCGACGAGCAGTTCTTC. The rearrangement links TRBV4-1 to TRBJ2-1; 9 bases are shared with TRBD1. V shed 0 bases and J 10 bases; nucleotides not matched to a gene: 7. The CDR3 has 15 residues. Per the germline V gene, CDR1 is MGHRA and CDR2 is YSYEKL.